This passage covers 29 T cell receptor beta chains from one sample sequenced in a study of glioma-infiltrating T cells after dendritic cell vaccination. TCRdb's copy holds only in-frame clones and misses some; the assay was immunoSEQ multiplex PCR. The table records just under 85,000 clones, roughly 90% of them present only once. Here the sequenced sample was blood, taken before dendritic cell vaccination. These receptors were obtained from a human donor with glioblastoma.

The chain has TRBV2 and TRBJ1-2, with D possibly TRBD1 on 6 matching bases. Trimming removed 6 bases from V and 6 bases from J, with 14 bases in between. CDR3 length equals 13 residues. Germline V gene sequence: CDR1 SNHLY, CDR2 FYNNEI. CDR3 sequence reads: CASRVQGFDGYTF. The CDR3, as DNA: TGTGCCAGCAGAGTACAGGGATTCGATGGCTACACCTTC.

This chain joins TRBV5-1 and TRBJ2-6; no reliable D call. The CDR3 is made up of 14 amino acids. CDR1 and CDR2 from the germline V gene are SGHRS and YFSETQ. Trimming took 4 bases from V and 0 from J, leaving 5 bases between them. CDR3 coding DNA: TGCGCCAGCAGCCCAGACTCTGGGGCCAACGTCCTGACTTTC. Translation: CASSPDSGANVLTF.

The V call is TRBV5-1, the J call TRBJ2-3; TRBD1 matches at 7 bases. This CDR3 contains 14 residues. V shed 3 bases, J shed 3 bases, and the junction held 4 bases outside the gene matches. Germline-derived CDR1 and CDR2 are SGHRS and YFSETQ. In DNA form, the CDR3 reads TGCGCCAGCAGCTCGTACAGGGGAACAGATACGCAGTATTTT. This encodes CASSSYRGTDTQYF.

This chain uses TRBV30 with TRBJ2-3; TRBD2 matches 9 bases. CDR3 length: 15 residues. The J segment lost 0 bases and the V segment lost 5 bases, leaving 6 bases of the junction unmatched. CDR1 is GTSNPN, CDR2 SVGIG, per germline (reference sequence). The CDR3 spells CAWGKLAGSTDTQYF. The CDR3 DNA follows: TGTGCCTGGGGTAAGCTAGCGGGGAGCACAGATACGCAGTATTTT.

The CDR3 loop reads CASSLEQRSSYNEQFF. The CDR3 DNA reads TGTGCCAGCAGCTTGGAACAGCGGAGCTCCTACAATGAGCAGTTCTTC. The genes are TRBV5-6 and TRBJ2-1; a possible D gene is TRBD2 (5 bases). With 0 bases removed from V and 0 bases from J, the gap between germline ends came to 10 bases. The CDR3 runs to 16 residues. Germline lookup yields CDR1 SGHDT and CDR2 YYEEEE.

J is TRBJ2-5 and V is TRBV30; 12 bases map to TRBD1. V was pared by 2 bases and J by 4 bases, with 2 bases of the junction left unmatched. Germline V CDR1 and CDR2: GTSNPN, SVGIG (reference sequence). CDR3 size: 14 residues. CDR3 DNA: TGTGCCTGGAGTCCGGGACAGGGGGCAGAGACCCAGTACTTC. It yields the protein CAWSPGQGAETQYF.

V gene TRBV9 combines with J gene TRBJ2-6; 7 bases match TRBD1. The CDR3 extends over 17 amino acids. The V segment lost 4 bases and the J segment 0 bases; nucleotides outside the gene matches: 7. Germline CDR1 reads SGDLS; CDR2 reads YYNGEE. The CDR3 nucleotides are TGTGCCAGCAGCACCCCGACAGGGTACTCTGGGGCCAACGTCCTGACTTTC. The encoded protein is CASSTPTGYSGANVLTF.

The J gene is TRBJ1-1, the V gene TRBV19; 7 nucleotides match TRBD1. The CDR3 is made up of 14 amino acids. Germline lookup yields CDR1 LNHDA and CDR2 SQIVND (reference sequence). With 4 bases clipped from V and 1 base from J, the junction kept 3 bases outside the gene matches. The CDR3 DNA reads TGTGCCAGTAGTACAGGGGGTAGGAACACTGAAGCTTTCTTT. It yields the protein CASSTGGRNTEAFF.

The rearrangement links TRBV30 to TRBJ1-2; no firm D call. Trimming took off 0 bases at V and 6 bases at J, with 14 bases between the two ends. The CDR3 is 14 amino acids. The germline CDR1 and CDR2 sequences are GTSNPN and SVGIG (reference sequence). The CDR3 region has the DNA TGTGCCTGGAGTGTACCGGGATTCACGGATGGCTACACCTTC. Its translation is CAWSVPGFTDGYTF.

This chain joins TRBV28 and TRBJ2-7, with 9 positions matching TRBD2. Germline values: CDR1 MDHEN, CDR2 SYDVKM. There are 19 residues in the CDR3. J was trimmed by 0 bases and V by 3 bases; bases with no gene match: 15. CDR3 in amino acids: CASSFDPILAGKSSYEQYF. The CDR3 region has the DNA TGTGCCAGCAGTTTCGACCCTATCCTAGCGGGGAAGAGCTCCTACGAGCAGTACTTC. The full variable domain, its missing parts supplied by reference TRBV28 and TRBJ2-7, is DVKVTQSSRYLVKRTGEKVFLECVQDMDHENMFWYRQDPGLGLRLIYFSYDVKMKEKGDIPEGYSVSREKKERFSLILESASTNQTSMYLCASSFDPILAGKSSYEQYFGPGTRLTVT.

This sequence joins TRBV2 and TRBJ1-4; D is unresolved. The CDR3 totals 14 residues. Germline V gives CDR1 SNHLY, CDR2 FYNNEI. The V gene lost 4 bases and the J gene lost 4 bases, with 10 bases spanning the gap. In nucleotides, the CDR3 is TGTGCCAGCAGTGCTCCACTTCATAATGAAAAACTGTTTTTT. As protein: CASSAPLHNEKLFF.

This sequence joins TRBV5-1 and TRBJ2-1; 9 bases match TRBD1. The CDR3 is made up of 15 amino acids. J gave up 5 bases and V 0 bases, and 3 bases lay outside the gene matches. The germline V gene has CDR1 SGHRS and CDR2 YFSETQ. The DNA for the CDR3 is TGCGCCAGCAGCTTGGAGGGGACAGGGAACAATGAGCAGTTCTTC. Its protein product is CASSLEGTGNNEQFF.

The chain joins TRBV6-1 to TRBJ2-1; 8 nucleotides align to TRBD2. This CDR3 has 14 residues. Germline loops: CDR1 MNHNS, CDR2 SASEGT. With V trimmed by 8 bases and J by 0 bases, 3 bases remained unmatched. CDR3 bases: TGTGCCAGCCTGACTAGCGACTCCTACAATGAGCAGTTCTTC. Encoded protein: CASLTSDSYNEQFF.

The gene calls are TRBV9 and TRBJ2-1; 10 bases agree with TRBD2. Per the germline V gene, CDR1 is SGDLS and CDR2 is YYNGEE. The J segment lost 0 bases and the V segment lost 7 bases, leaving 7 bases of the junction unmatched. CDR3 length equals 16 residues. The CDR3 loop is CASGGASGSSYNEQFF. CDR3 sequence (DNA): TGTGCCAGCGGCGGGGCTAGCGGGAGCTCCTACAATGAGCAGTTCTTC.

This rearrangement joins TRBV25-1 to TRBJ2-1; 10 bases match TRBD1. Losses at the gene ends were 5 bases for V and 3 bases for J; bases not matched to a gene: 13. The V gene's germline CDR1 is MGHDK and CDR2 SYGVNS. The CDR3 is 18 amino acids. CDR3 region: CASSLLIPDRGDYNEQFF. The CDR3 coding sequence is TGTGCCAGCAGTCTCCTAATCCCGGACAGGGGGGACTACAATGAGCAGTTCTTC.

The CDR3 reads CAWLGLAGINEQFF. CDR3 bases: TGTGCCTGGCTTGGACTAGCGGGTATTAATGAGCAGTTCTTC. The V gene is TRBV30, the J gene TRBJ2-1; 11 nucleotides line up with TRBD2. With V trimmed by 5 bases and J by 7 bases, 7 bases remained unmatched. The CDR3 consists of 14 residues. Germline values: CDR1 GTSNPN, CDR2 SVGIG (reference sequence).

This chain connects TRBV30 to TRBJ2-7; D unclear. Germline V gene sequence: CDR1 GTSNPN, CDR2 SVGIG (reference sequence). The CDR3 totals 11 residues. Deletions cut 4 bases from V and 3 bases from J, with 7 bases between. CDR3 loop: CAWIGHYEQYF. CDR3 DNA sequence: TGTGCCTGGATTGGGCACTACGAGCAGTACTTC.

This rearrangement joins TRBV5-1 to TRBJ2-3; 12 bases line up with TRBD2. The CDR3 is 20 amino acids. With V trimmed by 0 bases and J by 6 bases, 17 bases remained unmatched. In germline, CDR1 is SGHRS, CDR2 YFSETQ. The CDR3 DNA reads TGCGCCAGCAGCTTGGGCGAAGTATTAGCTAGCGGGGGGGCCAGGGATACGCAGTATTTT. Translating gives CASSLGEVLASGGARDTQYF.

V and J are TRBV7-9 and TRBJ2-3; a possible D gene is TRBD2 (6 bases). Trimming left V 1 base short and J 4 bases short, with 6 bases between. The CDR3 contains 13 residues. Germline V gene data show CDR1 as SEHNR and CDR2 as FQNEAQ (reference sequence). CDR3 nucleotide sequence: TGTGCCAGCAGCTTAGGGGGGGCAGATACGCAGTATTTT. It translates to CASSLGGADTQYF.

This clone appeared a single time. The chain employs TRBV19 and TRBJ1-1; D remains unclear. The CDR3 has 15 residues. The germline V gene has CDR1 LNHDA and CDR2 SQIVND (reference sequence). V lost 3 bases and J 0 bases, leaving 11 bases between the germline ends. Here the CDR3 DNA reads TGTGCCAGTAGTATCGGACTCCTCATGAACACTGAAGCTTTCTTT. Amino acid sequence: CASSIGLLMNTEAFF.

The chain recombines TRBV7-9 with TRBJ2-1; maybe TRBD2 (6 bases). The CDR3 loop spans 14 amino acids. The V gene's germline CDR1 is SEHNR and CDR2 FQNEAQ (reference sequence). Trimming shortened V by 1 base and J by 7 bases, and 11 bases separated the two germline ends. CDR3 DNA: TGTGCCAGCAGCTTAGACGGGAGTAAGAATGAGCAGTTCTTC. Protein: CASSLDGSKNEQFF.

This chain uses TRBV7-9 with TRBJ1-2; possible D gene TRBD1, 5 bases. The V end was cut by 8 bases, the J end by 2 bases, with 15 bases between. CDR3 length equals 14 residues. In germline, CDR1 is SEHNR, CDR2 FQNEAQ (reference sequence). CDR3: CASQRLGQNYGYTF. The CDR3 coding sequence is TGTGCCAGCCAAAGGCTGGGGCAGAACTATGGCTACACCTTC.

The V call is TRBV7-6, the J call TRBJ1-4; the D is unclear. V was cut by 1 base and J by 0 bases, with 6 bases left in between. Germline values: CDR1 SGHVS, CDR2 FNYEAQ. This CDR3 region has 15 residues. The CDR3 DNA is TGTGCCAGCAGCTTAGGAGTTGCAACTAATGAAAAACTGTTTTTT. As protein: CASSLGVATNEKLFF.

The rearrangement links TRBV5-1 to TRBJ2-3; D is ambiguous. The CDR3 has 14 residues. Trimming left V 5 bases short and J 0 bases short, with 10 bases between. Germline V gene data show CDR1 as SGHRS and CDR2 as YFSETQ. CDR3 sequence: CASSLGLSTDTQYF. For the CDR3, the DNA is TGCGCCAGCAGTCTAGGTCTTAGCACAGATACGCAGTATTTT.

V usage is TRBV18 and J usage is TRBJ2-1; 9 nucleotides agree with TRBD2. Per germline, CDR1 KGHSH and CDR2 LQKENI. V lost 3 bases to trimming and J lost 9 bases; unmatched junction nucleotides: 9. The CDR3 has 15 residues. The CDR3 DNA is TGTGCCAGCTCACCTCGAGCGGGGGGTGAAGGTGAGCAGTTCTTC. This codes for CASSPRAGGEGEQFF.

The V call is TRBV6-1, the J call TRBJ2-7; 8 bases line up with TRBD1. CDR1 is MNHNS, CDR2 SASEGT, per germline. The CDR3 extends over 15 amino acids. The J segment lost 4 bases and the V segment lost 5 bases, leaving 10 bases of the junction unmatched. CDR3 protein: CASSRETGDPYEQYF. For the CDR3, the DNA is TGTGCCAGCAGTAGGGAGACAGGGGACCCTTACGAGCAGTACTTC.

The rearrangement uses TRBV5-1 and TRBJ1-2, with 10 bases aligning to TRBD1. Trimming cost V 4 bases and J 1 base; bases outside gene matches: 4. CDR1 is SGHRS and CDR2 is YFSETQ in the germline V gene. This CDR3 has 15 amino acids. The CDR3 region has the DNA TGCGCCAGCAGCCCTGGGACAGGGGTTAACTATGGCTACACCTTC. It yields the protein CASSPGTGVNYGYTF. The variable domain in full, completed from reference TRBV5-1 and TRBJ1-2, reads KAGVTQTPRYLIKTRGQQVTLSCSPISGHRSVSWYQQTPGQGLQFLFEYFSETQRNKGNFPGRFSGRQFSNSRSEMNVSTLELGDSALYLCASSPGTGVNYGYTFGSGTRLTVV.

This clone was seen once. V usage is TRBV29-1 and J usage is TRBJ2-1, with TRBD2 matching over 7 bases. CDR3 length: 13 residues. V shed 2 bases and J 6 bases; nucleotides not matched to a gene: 4. CDR1 SQVTM and CDR2 ANQGSEA come from the germline V gene. The CDR3 coding sequence is TGCAGCGTTGAACGGACTAGAACCAATGAGCAGTTCTTC. It yields the protein CSVERTRTNEQFF.

The genes are TRBV27 and TRBJ2-3; 7 bases match TRBD1. In germline, CDR1 is MNHEY, CDR2 SMNVEV (reference sequence). The CDR3 sequence is 15 residues long. V dropped 7 bases and J dropped 4; count of bases not matched to a gene: 11. CDR3 nucleotides: TGTGCCAGCATCGATTCTAGGGGGCCAGCAGATACGCAGTATTTT. This translates into CASIDSRGPADTQYF.